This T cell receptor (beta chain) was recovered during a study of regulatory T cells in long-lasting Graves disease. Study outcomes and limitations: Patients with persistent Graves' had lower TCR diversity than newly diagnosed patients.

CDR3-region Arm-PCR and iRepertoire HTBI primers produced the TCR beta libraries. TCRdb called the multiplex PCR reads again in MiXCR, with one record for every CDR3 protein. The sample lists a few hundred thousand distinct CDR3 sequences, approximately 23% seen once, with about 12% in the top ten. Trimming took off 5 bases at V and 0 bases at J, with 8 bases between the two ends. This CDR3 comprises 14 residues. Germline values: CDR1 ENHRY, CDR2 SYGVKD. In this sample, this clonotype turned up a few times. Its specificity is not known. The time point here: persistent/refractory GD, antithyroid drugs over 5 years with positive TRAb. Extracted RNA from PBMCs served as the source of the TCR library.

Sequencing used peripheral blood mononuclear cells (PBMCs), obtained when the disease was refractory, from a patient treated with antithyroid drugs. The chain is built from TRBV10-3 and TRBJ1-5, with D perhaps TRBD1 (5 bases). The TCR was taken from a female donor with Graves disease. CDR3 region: CAISWDPSNQPQHF. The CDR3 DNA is TGTGCCATCAGTTGGGACCCTAGCAATCAGCCCCAGCATTTT.